The T cell receptor (beta chain) described here comes from a study of low-dose radiotherapy and immunotherapy resistance in tumors. Primers targeting TRAV and TRBV primed first-strand cDNA, covering alpha and beta chains. TCRs were amplified for 15 to 25 PCR cycles with a constant-region primer and V-primer adapter. One entry per CDR3 protein results from TCRdb running MiXCR on the reads. The sample holds approximately 100,000 distinct CDR3 sequences; around 21% are singletons and the top ten take approximately 4%. The germline V gene has CDR1 LNHDA and CDR2 SQIVND (reference sequence). The CDR3 runs 14 residues. V lost 11 bases and J 2 bases, leaving 17 bases between the germline ends. In this sample, this clonotype turned up many times. The sample's time point: after trial treatment. Indicated treatment: LDRT plus nivolumab, ipilimumab, low-dose cyclophosphamide and aspirin (RACIN trial).

This specimen was PBMCs, taken after low-dose radiotherapy plus immunotherapy. The rearrangement links TRBV19 to TRBJ2-3, with D tentatively TRBD2 (5 bases). The source is a male donor with prostate cancer. The CDR3: CASTSGFNTDTQYF. As DNA, the CDR3 is TGTGCCTCAACAAGCGGTTTCAACACAGATACGCAGTATTTT.